The 17 T cell receptor beta chains in this list originate from one sample, sequenced in a study of shared clonotypes between healthy human individuals. Clones were sequenced by immunoSEQ multiplex PCR, and TCRdb holds only the in-frame ones, with some missing. The sample holds under 2,500,000 clones, about 94% seen once. Input material: naive CD4+ T cells sorted from blood. Documented subset: CD45RA+ positively selected. The receptors derive from a man younger than 35 in good health.

The rearrangement uses TRBV10-3 and TRBJ1-1; D uncertain. The V and J ends lost 11 bases and 2 bases respectively, with 12 bases between them. The length of the CDR3 is 12 residues. CDR1 and CDR2 from the germline V gene are ENHRY and SYGVKD. The CDR3: CAHAKGNTEAFF. Written as DNA, the CDR3 is TGTGCCCACGCCAAGGGAAACACTGAAGCTTTCTTT.

The CDR3 loop is CASRTQGGTDTQYF. CDR3 DNA: TGTGCCAGTAGGACCCAGGGGGGGACAGATACGCAGTATTTT. The chain links TRBV19 to TRBJ2-3; either TRBD1 or TRBD2 may fit D (7 bases each). V lost 6 bases to trimming and J lost 3 bases, with 13 bases between them. Per germline, CDR1 LNHDA and CDR2 SQIVND (reference sequence). The CDR3 sequence is 14 residues long.

To note about this clone: The same CDR3 can be traced to other DNA sequences in this sample. The chain combines TRBV7-9 with TRBJ2-3, with unresolved D. Deletions cut 0 bases from V and 0 bases from J, with 4 bases between. The CDR3 consists of 14 residues. Germline V CDR1 and CDR2: SEHNR, FQNEAQ (reference sequence). CDR3 amino acids: CASSLAGSTDTQYF. DNA of the CDR3: TGTGCCAGCAGCTTAGCGGGGAGCACAGATACGCAGTATTTT.

As concerns this clone: The same CDR3 also results from other DNA sequences found in this sample. J is TRBJ2-3 and V is TRBV5-1; 7 positions match TRBD1. The V gene end was trimmed by 0 bases and the J gene end by 2 bases; junction bases not matched to a gene: 3. This CDR3 spans 15 amino acids. The germline gives CDR1 SGHRS, CDR2 YFSETQ. For the CDR3, the DNA is TGCGCCAGCAGCTTGGGACAGGGCATCACAGATACGCAGTATTTT. Its translation is CASSLGQGITDTQYF.

The gene calls are TRBV6-6 and TRBJ1-6; the D is unclear. The CDR3 extends over 14 amino acids. The V end was cut by 0 bases, the J end by 9 bases, with 9 bases between. CDR1 MNHNY and CDR2 SVGAGI come from the germline V gene (reference sequence). The chain's CDR3 is CASSYSAGISPLHF. The CDR3 nucleotides are TGTGCCAGCAGTTACTCCGCGGGGATTTCACCCCTCCACTTT.

The chain joins TRBV18 to TRBJ1-1; unclear D gene. The V and J ends lost 0 bases and 2 bases respectively, with 10 bases between them. Germline V lookup: CDR1 KGHSH, CDR2 LQKENI. CDR3 length equals 15 residues. CDR3 nucleotides: TGTGCCAGCTCACCACCGGAAGGGTTTAACACTGAAGCTTTCTTT. Translated, it gives CASSPPEGFNTEAFF.

The chain joins TRBV29-1 to TRBJ2-3, with 13 bases lining up with TRBD2. CDR1 and CDR2 (germline): SQVTM, ANQGSEA. Trimming at V came to 1 base and at J to 2 bases, leaving 3 bases not matched to a gene. The CDR3 sequence is 16 residues long. The CDR3: CSVEGGTSGTTDTQYF. For the CDR3, the DNA is TGCAGCGTTGAAGGCGGGACTAGCGGGACCACAGATACGCAGTATTTT.

A note on this clone: Different DNA sequences within this sample yield the same CDR3. The V gene is TRBV5-4, the J gene TRBJ2-7; 7 positions agree with TRBD1. The CDR3 spans 15 residues. CDR1 is SGHNT and CDR2 is YYREEE in the germline V gene (reference sequence). Unmatched junction bases numbered 3, after V lost 0 bases and J lost 0 bases. The CDR3 region is CASSLGQGFSYEQYF. The CDR3 DNA sequence: TGTGCCAGCAGCTTGGGACAGGGCTTCTCCTACGAGCAGTACTTC.

This clone was recorded once. The DNA for the CDR3 is TGCGCCGCGAAACCTTTGGAGGGGAACACTGAAGCTTTCTTT. Translation: CAAKPLEGNTEAFF. The rearrangement joins TRBV10-2 to TRBJ1-1; D uncertain. Germline loops: CDR1 WSHSY, CDR2 SAAADI. V lost 11 bases and J 1 base, leaving 17 bases between the germline ends. CDR3 length equals 14 residues.

As for this clone: The identical CDR3 is also encoded by other nucleotide sequences in the sample. The gene calls are TRBV7-9 and TRBJ2-1, with 7 bases lining up with TRBD1. In germline, CDR1 is SEHNR, CDR2 FQNEAQ (reference sequence). V lost 5 bases to trimming and J lost 1 base; unmatched junction nucleotides: 5. The CDR3 runs 15 residues. This CDR3 is CASSRDRASYNEQFF. CDR3 coding DNA: TGTGCCAGCAGCCGAGACAGGGCATCCTACAATGAGCAGTTCTTC.

V and J are TRBV6-1 and TRBJ1-3; no clear D gene. The CDR3 is 15 amino acids. Germline V gives CDR1 MNHNS, CDR2 SASEGT. Trimming took 4 bases from V and 0 from J, leaving 10 bases between them. CDR3 DNA: TGTGCCAGCAGTGCAAGAAGCCTCTCTGGAAACACCATATATTTT. Translated: CASSARSLSGNTIYF.

The chain couples TRBV5-3 to TRBJ1-5; 8 bases are shared with TRBD1. TRBV5-3 counts as an open reading frame of uncertain function. The ends lost 2 bases at V and 7 bases at J; junction bases unmatched: 5. This CDR3 has 14 residues. The CDR3 reads CARSFDRGGQPQHF. The DNA of the CDR3 is TGTGCCAGAAGCTTCGACAGGGGAGGACAGCCCCAGCATTTT.

The CDR3 is CASSENPSTDTQYF. DNA for the CDR3: TGCGCCAGCAGTGAGAATCCCAGCACAGATACGCAGTATTTT. The rearrangement joins TRBV10-1 to TRBJ2-3; the D is unclear. The CDR3 runs 14 residues. The germline V gene has CDR1 WNHNN and CDR2 SYGVQD (reference sequence). The germline V and J ends were trimmed by 2 bases and 0 bases, with 6 bases remaining between them.

The chain is built from TRBV6-5 and TRBJ2-1; D is perhaps TRBD1 or TRBD2 (6 bases each). The ends were cut back, 7 bases at V and 8 bases at J, with 18 bases in the middle. CDR1 MNHEY and CDR2 SVGAGI come from the germline V gene. The CDR3 length is 14 residues. The CDR3 nucleotides read TGTGCCAGCACGCCGGAGGGGGGTATCGATGAGCAGTTCTTC. Encoded protein: CASTPEGGIDEQFF.

The chain combines TRBV30 with TRBJ2-1; D is undetermined. The CDR3 runs to 15 residues. V was clipped by 2 bases and J by 0 bases, with 11 bases between them. Germline V CDR1 and CDR2: GTSNPN, SVGIG (reference sequence). The CDR3 coding sequence is TGTGCCTGGAGTAATTGGCAAAGCTCCTACAATGAGCAGTTCTTC. Residues: CAWSNWQSSYNEQFF.

The chain employs TRBV2 and TRBJ2-2, with D hard to call. CDR1 is SNHLY, CDR2 FYNNEI, per germline. Trimming stripped 3 bases from V and 0 bases from J, with 11 bases between. The CDR3 is made up of 16 amino acids. The CDR3 region is CASSDGPTPNTGELFF. The CDR3 DNA is TGTGCCAGCAGTGACGGTCCAACCCCGAACACCGGGGAGCTGTTTTTT.

A remark on this clone: The sample carries other DNA sequences with the same CDR3. This chain connects TRBV7-2 to TRBJ2-7; tentatively, D is TRBD1 (6 bases). V was clipped by 1 base and J by 7 bases, with 8 bases between them. There are 12 residues in the CDR3. From germline, CDR1 is SGHTA and CDR2 FQGNSA. DNA for the CDR3: TGTGCCAGCAGCTTAGGGACAGTTGAGCAGTACTTC. Protein sequence: CASSLGTVEQYF.